This T cell receptor beta chain was documented in a study of blood T cell repertoires in COVID-19. Study at large: Researchers got acute and convalescent COVID-19 samples from the United States, Italy and Spain. PBMCs, B-cell-depleted T cells, or T cells were the source of the cDNA or gDNA that made up the material.

CDR3 size: 15 residues. The V and J ends lost 6 bases and 8 bases respectively, with 20 bases between them. CDR1 LNHDA and CDR2 SQIVND come from the germline V gene (reference sequence). Authors' methods: Estimation of nucleated cell counts relied on the amplification of reference gene primers. Repertoires were generated with immunoSEQ multiplex PCR, while TCRdb's copy carries only in-frame clones and drops some. For V, J and clone size, that table is used; D and trimming come from the DNA. The sample lists about 290,000 clones; approximately 80% were seen once. This sequence originates from a woman between 50 and 59 years old with active or convalescent COVID-19. The sample consisted of peripheral blood. This chain connects TRBV19 to TRBJ2-1; D is unresolved. CDR3 protein: CASRNPGSRRDEQFF. DNA for the CDR3: TGTGCCAGTAGAAATCCGGGTTCCCGCCGTGATGAGCAGTTCTTC. Full variable domain (rest looked up from reference TRBV19 and TRBJ2-1): DGGITQSPKYLFRKEGQNVTLSCEQNLNHDAMYWYRQDPGQGLRLIYYSQIVNDFQKGDIAEGYSVSREKKESFPLTVTSAQKNPTAFYLCASRNPGSRRDEQFFGPGTRLTVL.